Below are 2 T cell receptor beta chains sequenced from a single sample in a study of identical twins. Using its own MiXCR run on the 5' RACE reads, TCRdb lists one record per CDR3 protein. The table shows roughly 220,000 distinct CDR3 sequences, with 6% to 7% occurring only once. These data were also reused for a study on T cells expressing NK-cell markers.

Sequenced sample: CD8+ T cells sorted from blood. Receptors originate from a woman aged 18-30 years in good health.

The rearrangement links TRBV7-9 to TRBJ2-3; tentative D call: TRBD1 (6 bases). CDR3 length equals 14 residues. The germline V gene has CDR1 SEHNR and CDR2 FQNEAQ (reference sequence). The germline V and J ends were trimmed by 0 bases and 6 bases, with 10 bases remaining between them. CDR3 DNA sequence: TGTGCCAGCAGCTTAGCCTCAGGGGCGGATACGCAGTATTTT. Its protein is CASSLASGADTQYF. Together with reference TRBV7-9 and TRBJ2-3, the CDR3 gives the full variable domain: DTGVSQNPRHKITKRGQNVTFRCDPISEHNRLYWYRQTLGQGPEFLTYFQNEAQLEKSRLLSDRFSAERPKGSFSTLEIQRTEQGDSAMYLCASSLASGADTQYFGPGTRLTVL.

This clonotype was seen a few times. CDR3 protein: CASSYSGVGTEAFF. For the CDR3, the DNA is TGTGCCAGCAGTTACTCCGGGGTGGGCACTGAAGCTTTCTTT. The chain has TRBV6-5 and TRBJ1-1, with D uncertain. Germline V gives CDR1 MNHEY, CDR2 SVGAGI. Deletions cut 0 bases from V and 4 bases from J, with 9 bases between. The CDR3 totals 14 residues.